Shown below are 8 T cell receptor beta chains from a single sample sequenced in a study of blood T cell repertoires in COVID-19. The data were produced by immunoSEQ multiplex PCR, yet TCRdb's version contains in-frame clones alone and is incomplete. The sample yields under 500,000 clones, 80% to 90% seen once. Sequences were obtained from PBMCs or T cells enriched from blood (not recorded which). These receptors were taken from a man aged 25-45 years who had recovered from COVID-19.

The chain uses TRBV30 and TRBJ2-2, with D tentatively TRBD1 (6 bases). Deletions cut 7 bases from V and 2 bases from J, with 14 bases between. This CDR3 spans 14 amino acids. Per the germline V gene, CDR1 is GTSNPN and CDR2 is SVGIG (reference sequence). CDR3 residues: CASQQGANTGELFF. The CDR3 DNA sequence: TGTGCCTCTCAACAGGGCGCAAACACCGGGGAGCTGTTTTTT.

The J gene is TRBJ1-1, the V gene TRBV28; D remains ambiguous. V was pared by 7 bases and J by 4 bases, with 7 bases between. Germline V CDR1 and CDR2: MDHEN, SYDVKM. CDR3 length: 11 amino acids. CDR3 loop: CASTHTTEAFF. As DNA, the CDR3 is TGTGCCAGCACTCACACCACTGAAGCTTTCTTT.

This clone was observed once. This sequence joins TRBV15 and TRBJ2-2; a possible D gene is TRBD1 (5 bases). The V and J ends lost 1 base and 2 bases respectively, with 8 bases between them. This CDR3 region has 15 residues. Per germline, CDR1 LNHNV and CDR2 YYDKDF (reference sequence). In DNA, the CDR3 is TGTGCCACCAGCAGAGCAGACAGAAACACCGGGGAGCTGTTTTTT. This sequence encodes CATSRADRNTGELFF.

The table lists this clone with a count of one. This chain joins TRBV7-9 and TRBJ1-2; D might be TRBD1 (6 bases). Trimming shortened V by 3 bases and J by 4 bases, and 9 bases separated the two germline ends. CDR1 is SEHNR, CDR2 FQNEAQ, per germline (reference sequence). The CDR3 runs 13 residues. The CDR3 loop reads CASSFGTLYGYTF. In DNA, the CDR3 is TGTGCCAGCAGCTTCGGGACACTCTATGGCTACACCTTC.

The J gene is TRBJ2-7, the V gene TRBV11-2, with D uncertain. This CDR3 region has 14 residues. Between the trimmed V and J ends, which lost 2 bases and 5 bases, there was a span of 13 bases. In germline, CDR1 is SGHAT, CDR2 FQNNGV. The CDR3 DNA reads as TGTGCCAGCAGCTTAACTCGGTGGTCTCACGAGCAGTACTTC. Protein sequence: CASSLTRWSHEQYF.

V and J are TRBV27 and TRBJ2-1; no definite D call. Trimming shortened V by 4 bases and J by 9 bases, and 10 bases separated the two germline ends. The germline gives CDR1 MNHEY, CDR2 SMNVEV (reference sequence). This CDR3 is built from 12 residues. The CDR3 DNA sequence: TGTGCCAGCAGTTCCGGGTCGTCTGAGCAGTTCTTC. Its protein is CASSSGSSEQFF.

This clone has only a few counts. The V and J genes are TRBV30 and TRBJ1-1, with D possibly being TRBD1 (5 bases). Germline V gene data show CDR1 as GTSNPN and CDR2 as SVGIG (reference sequence). The CDR3 extends over 13 amino acids. Deletions cut 4 bases from V and 10 bases from J, with 19 bases between. DNA of the CDR3: TGTGCCTGGACCCCCCTGGGAGGGGTAGGAGCTTTCTTT. Translation: CAWTPLGGVGAFF. Together with reference TRBV30 and TRBJ1-1, the CDR3 gives the full variable domain: SQTIHQWPATLVQPVGSPLSLECTVEGTSNPNLYWYRQAAGRGLQLLFYSVGIGQISSEVPQNLSASRPQDRQFILSSKKLLLSDSGFYLCAWTPLGGVGAFFGQGTRLTVV.

The chain links TRBV5-1 to TRBJ1-6, with 9 bases that match TRBD1. The CDR3 sequence is 14 residues long. CDR1 SGHRS and CDR2 YFSETQ come from the germline V gene. V shed 2 bases, J shed 9 bases, and the junction held 3 bases outside the gene matches. The CDR3 nucleotides read TGCGCCAGCAGCTTACAGGGGGCGTTTTCACCCCTCCACTTT. Protein: CASSLQGAFSPLHF.